The next 10 T cell receptor beta chains were all read from a single sample in a study of shared clonotypes between healthy human individuals. TCRdb's copy holds only in-frame clones and misses some; the assay was immunoSEQ multiplex PCR. Among some 660,000 clones listed, approximately 73% were seen once. The specimen was memory CD4+ T cells sorted from blood. Subset denoted: CD45RA-negative fraction. Receptors were obtained from a woman aged 30 to 39 in good health.

The chain is built from TRBV6-1 and TRBJ1-5; 7 nucleotides line up with TRBD1. Trimming cost V 8 bases and J 3 bases; bases outside gene matches: 10. The CDR3 is made up of 15 amino acids. Germline V gives CDR1 MNHNS, CDR2 SASEGT. In DNA form, the CDR3 reads TGTGCCAGCTCCAGAGAGGGGGCCTACAATCAGCCCCAGCATTTT. Amino acid sequence: CASSREGAYNQPQHF.

DNA of the CDR3: TGTGCCAGCAGCTTAATGTTTTACGAGCAGTACTTC. The encoded protein is CASSLMFYEQYF. The gene calls are TRBV7-9 and TRBJ2-7; D uncertain. Germline V gives CDR1 SEHNR, CDR2 FQNEAQ (reference sequence). This CDR3 is 12 amino acids long. V lost 2 bases and J 4 bases, leaving 6 bases between the germline ends. The whole variable domain, remainder taken from reference TRBV7-9 and TRBJ2-7, is DTGVSQNPRHKITKRGQNVTFRCDPISEHNRLYWYRQTLGQGPEFLTYFQNEAQLEKSRLLSDRFSAERPKGSFSTLEIQRTEQGDSAMYLCASSLMFYEQYFGPGTRLTVT.

V and J are TRBV5-5 and TRBJ2-7; D gene ambiguous. CDR1 is SGHKS and CDR2 is YYEKEE in the germline V gene (reference sequence). The V end lost 1 base, the J end lost 2 bases, and 7 bases lay between the germline ends. This CDR3 contains 13 residues. CDR3: CASSLYGAYEQYF. CDR3 sequence (DNA): TGTGCCAGCAGCTTGTACGGAGCCTACGAGCAGTACTTC.

The genes are TRBV27 and TRBJ2-2, with unresolved D. Looked up from germline, CDR1 is MNHEY and CDR2 is SMNVEV (reference sequence). The length of the CDR3 is 18 residues. Trimming took 4 bases from V and 0 from J, leaving 18 bases between them. CDR3 nucleotides: TGTGCCAGCAGTTCCCACCCCTTGACTCGTACGAACACCGGGGAGCTGTTTTTT. Its translation: CASSSHPLTRTNTGELFF.

This clone was counted a few times. The V call is TRBV30, the J call TRBJ1-4; 7 bases align to TRBD1. The CDR3 covers 14 residues. Germline trimming cut 2 bases from V and 3 bases from J; bases unmatched to any gene: 3. Per germline, CDR1 GTSNPN and CDR2 SVGIG (reference sequence). The CDR3 DNA sequence: TGTGCCTGGAGTCAGACAGGGTCTAATGAAAAACTGTTTTTT. Translating gives CAWSQTGSNEKLFF.

The chain couples TRBV27 to TRBJ2-3; a possible D gene is TRBD1 (5 bases). CDR1 and CDR2 (germline): MNHEY, SMNVEV (reference sequence). The CDR3 is 13 residues long. V was trimmed by 3 bases and J by 11 bases, leaving 15 bases between them. Here the CDR3 reads CASSFWGQGWQYF. CDR3 nucleotide sequence: TGTGCCAGCAGTTTCTGGGGTCAGGGTTGGCAGTATTTT.

The chain is built from TRBV11-3 and TRBJ1-1, with D maybe TRBD1 (6 bases). The germline V gene has CDR1 SGHNT and CDR2 YENEEA. Trimming shortened V by 5 bases and J by 10 bases, and 17 bases separated the two germline ends. The CDR3 contains 13 residues. The CDR3 sequence: CASSPWRGSGAFF. Here the CDR3 DNA reads TGTGCCAGCAGCCCGTGGAGGGGGTCCGGAGCTTTCTTT.

This chain joins TRBV11-3 and TRBJ2-2, with 12 bases aligning to TRBD1. CDR3 length: 16 residues. The germline CDR1 and CDR2 sequences are SGHNT and YENEEA. The V segment lost 6 bases and the J segment 9 bases; nucleotides outside the gene matches: 11. The CDR3 coding sequence is TGTGCCAGCAGTCCCCCAGGGGACAGGGGGCCTAGGGAGCTGTTTTTT. Protein product: CASSPPGDRGPRELFF.

This clone appeared once. This rearrangement joins TRBV7-8 to TRBJ1-2; unclear D gene. The CDR3 covers 17 residues. The V end lost 1 base, the J end lost 0 bases, and 15 bases lay between the germline ends. CDR1 is SGHVS and CDR2 is FQNEAQ in the germline V gene. The CDR3, as DNA: TGTGCCAGCAGCTTAGGTTTTGTAGGAAATTCTAACTATGGCTACACCTTC. Translation gives CASSLGFVGNSNYGYTF.

The chain is built from TRBV6-5 and TRBJ1-1; 7 bases are shared with TRBD1. The germline gives CDR1 MNHEY, CDR2 SVGAGI. The length of the CDR3 is 12 residues. V dropped 8 bases and J dropped 3; count of bases not matched to a gene: 3. The CDR3 region has the DNA TGTGCCAGCCGACAGGGACACACTGAAGCTTTCTTT. This encodes CASRQGHTEAFF.